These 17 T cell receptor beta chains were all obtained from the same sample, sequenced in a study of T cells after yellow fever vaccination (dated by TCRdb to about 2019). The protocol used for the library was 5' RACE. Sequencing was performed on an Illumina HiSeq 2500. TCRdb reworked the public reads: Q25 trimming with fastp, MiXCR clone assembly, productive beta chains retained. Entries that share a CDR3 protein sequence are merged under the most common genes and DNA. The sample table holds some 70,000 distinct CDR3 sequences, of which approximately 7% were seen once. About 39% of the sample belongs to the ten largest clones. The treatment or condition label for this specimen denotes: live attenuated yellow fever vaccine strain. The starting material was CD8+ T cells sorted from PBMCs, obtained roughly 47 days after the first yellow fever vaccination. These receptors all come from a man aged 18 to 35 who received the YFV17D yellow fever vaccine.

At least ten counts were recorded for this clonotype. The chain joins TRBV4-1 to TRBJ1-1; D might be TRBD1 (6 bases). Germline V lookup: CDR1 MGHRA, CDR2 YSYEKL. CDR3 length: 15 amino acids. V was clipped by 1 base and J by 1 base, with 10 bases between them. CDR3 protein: CASSQVGQRNTEAFF. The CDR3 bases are TGCGCCAGCAGCCAAGTAGGACAGAGGAACACTGAAGCTTTCTTT.

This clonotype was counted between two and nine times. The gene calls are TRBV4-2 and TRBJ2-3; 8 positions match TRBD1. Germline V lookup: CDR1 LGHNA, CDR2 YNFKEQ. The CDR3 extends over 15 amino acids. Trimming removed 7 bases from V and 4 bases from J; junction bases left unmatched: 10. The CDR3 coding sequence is TGTGCCAGCAAGGGCGGACAGGGAGGTGCAGATACGCAGTATTTT. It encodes CASKGGQGGADTQYF.

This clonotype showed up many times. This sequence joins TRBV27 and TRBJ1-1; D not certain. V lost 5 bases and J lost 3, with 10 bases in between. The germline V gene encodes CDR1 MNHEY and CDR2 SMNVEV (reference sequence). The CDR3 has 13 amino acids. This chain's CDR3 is CASSHTRDTEAFF. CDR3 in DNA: TGTGCCAGCAGTCACACTCGGGACACTGAAGCTTTCTTT.

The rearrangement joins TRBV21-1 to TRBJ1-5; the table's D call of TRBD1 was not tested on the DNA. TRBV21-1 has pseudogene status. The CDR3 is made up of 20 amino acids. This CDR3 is CAIPFWSRDRGDYSNQPQHF. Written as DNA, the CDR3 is TGTGCAATTCCATTCTGGTCCCGGGACAGGGGTGATTATAGCAATCAGCCCCAGCATTTT.

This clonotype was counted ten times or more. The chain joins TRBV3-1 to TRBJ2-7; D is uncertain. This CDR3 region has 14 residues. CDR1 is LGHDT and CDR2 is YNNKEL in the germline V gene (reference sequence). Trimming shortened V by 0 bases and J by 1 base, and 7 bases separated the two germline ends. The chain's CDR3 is CASSQEPRSYEQYF. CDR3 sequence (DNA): TGTGCCAGCAGCCAAGAGCCCAGGTCCTACGAGCAGTACTTC.

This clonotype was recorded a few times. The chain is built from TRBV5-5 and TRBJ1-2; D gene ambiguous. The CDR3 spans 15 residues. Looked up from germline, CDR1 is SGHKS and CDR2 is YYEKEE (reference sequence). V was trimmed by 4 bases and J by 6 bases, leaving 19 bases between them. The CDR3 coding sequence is TGTGCCAGCAGCCCTTGGACCGCAGGAGGAAATGGCTACACCTTC. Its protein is CASSPWTAGGNGYTF.

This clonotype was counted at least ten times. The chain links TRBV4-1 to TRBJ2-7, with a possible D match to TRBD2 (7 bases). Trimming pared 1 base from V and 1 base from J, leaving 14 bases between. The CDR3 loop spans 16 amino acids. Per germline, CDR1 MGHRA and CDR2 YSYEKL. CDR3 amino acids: CASSQVSGTPSYEQYF. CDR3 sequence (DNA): TGCGCCAGCAGCCAAGTAAGCGGGACACCTTCCTACGAGCAGTACTTC.

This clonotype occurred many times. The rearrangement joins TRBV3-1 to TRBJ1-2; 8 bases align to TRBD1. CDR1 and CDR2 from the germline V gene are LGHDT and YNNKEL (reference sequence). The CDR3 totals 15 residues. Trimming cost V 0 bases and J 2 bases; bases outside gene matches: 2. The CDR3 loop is CASSQEDRANYGYTF. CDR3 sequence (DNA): TGTGCCAGCAGCCAAGAGGACAGGGCCAACTATGGCTACACCTTC.

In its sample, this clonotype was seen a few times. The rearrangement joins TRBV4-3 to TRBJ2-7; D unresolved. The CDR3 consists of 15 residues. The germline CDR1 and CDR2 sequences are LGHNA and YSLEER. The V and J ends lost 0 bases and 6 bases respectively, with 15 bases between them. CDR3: CASSQDLSGAGEQYF. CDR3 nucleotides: TGCGCCAGCAGCCAAGATCTTTCGGGTGCAGGCGAGCAGTACTTC.

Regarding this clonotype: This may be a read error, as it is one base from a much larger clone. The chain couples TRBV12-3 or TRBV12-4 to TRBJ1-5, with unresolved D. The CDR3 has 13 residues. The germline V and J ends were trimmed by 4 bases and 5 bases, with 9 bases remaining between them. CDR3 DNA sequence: TGTGCCAGCAGTTCAGGCGGGGATCAGCCCCAGCATTTT. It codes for CASSSGGDQPQHF.

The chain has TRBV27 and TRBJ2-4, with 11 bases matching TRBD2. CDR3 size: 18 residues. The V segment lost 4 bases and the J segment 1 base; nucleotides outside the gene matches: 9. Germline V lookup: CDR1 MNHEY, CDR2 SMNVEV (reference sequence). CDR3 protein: CASSSSGGSPKAKNIQYF. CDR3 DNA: TGTGCCAGCAGTTCTAGCGGGGGGTCGCCCAAGGCCAAAAACATTCAGTACTTC.

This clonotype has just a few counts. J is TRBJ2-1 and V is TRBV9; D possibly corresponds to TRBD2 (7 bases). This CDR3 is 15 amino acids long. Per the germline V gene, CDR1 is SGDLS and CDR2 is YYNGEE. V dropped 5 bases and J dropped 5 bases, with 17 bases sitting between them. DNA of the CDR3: TGTGCCAGCAGTGTGGAGGGGGGGCCTAACAATGAGCAGTTCTTC. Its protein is CASSVEGGPNNEQFF.

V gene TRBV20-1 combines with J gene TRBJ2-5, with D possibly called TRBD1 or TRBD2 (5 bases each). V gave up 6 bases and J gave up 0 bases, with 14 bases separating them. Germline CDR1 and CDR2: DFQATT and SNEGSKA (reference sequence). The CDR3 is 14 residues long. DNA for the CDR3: TGCAGTGCCATAACGGGGACCAACCAAGAGACCCAGTACTTC. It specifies CSAITGTNQETQYF.

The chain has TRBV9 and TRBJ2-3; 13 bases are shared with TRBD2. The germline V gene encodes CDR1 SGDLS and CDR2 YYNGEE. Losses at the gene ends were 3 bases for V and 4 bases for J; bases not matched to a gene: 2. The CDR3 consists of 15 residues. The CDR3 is CASSAGLAGADTQYF. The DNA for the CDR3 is TGTGCCAGCAGCGCAGGACTAGCGGGGGCAGATACGCAGTATTTT.

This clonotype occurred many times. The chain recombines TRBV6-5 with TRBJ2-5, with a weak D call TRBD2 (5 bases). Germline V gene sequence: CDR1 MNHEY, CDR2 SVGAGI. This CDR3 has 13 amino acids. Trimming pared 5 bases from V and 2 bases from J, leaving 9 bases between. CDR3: CASSNGGQETQYF. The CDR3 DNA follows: TGTGCCAGCAGTAACGGAGGACAAGAGACCCAGTACTTC.

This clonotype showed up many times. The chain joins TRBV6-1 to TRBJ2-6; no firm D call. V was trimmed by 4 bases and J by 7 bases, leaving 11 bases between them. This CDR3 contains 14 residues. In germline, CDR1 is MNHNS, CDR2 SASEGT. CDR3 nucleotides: TGTGCCAGCAGTGCGGGCCCTTCTGCCAACGTCCTGACTTTC. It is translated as CASSAGPSANVLTF.

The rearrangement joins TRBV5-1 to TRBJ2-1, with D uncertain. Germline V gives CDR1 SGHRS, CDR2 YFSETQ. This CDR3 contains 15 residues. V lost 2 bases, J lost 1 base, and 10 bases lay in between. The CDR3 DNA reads TGCGCCAGCAGCTTAGGGTCATGGTCCTACAATGAGCAGTTCTTC. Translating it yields CASSLGSWSYNEQFF.